The 12 T cell receptor beta chains below come from one sample, sequenced in a study of Ad26.COV2.S vaccination and SARS-CoV-2 variants. As for treatment: around 19 received Ad26.COV2.S at low or high dose, single or two shots; roughly 5 received placebo; per-sample allocation not given. Collection of the samples took place on day 63 after the first injection of vaccine or placebo. Repertoires were generated with immunoSEQ multiplex PCR, while TCRdb's copy carries only in-frame clones and drops some. The table records 250,000 or so clones, approximately 90% of them present only once. Source: peripheral blood, taken in a trial of Ad26.COV2.S vaccine versus placebo. Every receptor here comes from a person between 18 and 59 years old who received the Ad26.COV2.S COVID-19 vaccine or a placebo.

The genes are TRBV6-5 and TRBJ2-5; possibly TRBD1 for D (6 bases). The germline V gene encodes CDR1 MNHEY and CDR2 SVGAGI. The CDR3 runs 15 residues. With 7 bases removed from V and 0 bases from J, the gap between germline ends came to 15 bases. This chain's CDR3 is CASTQRGTDQETQYF. CDR3 nucleotide sequence: TGTGCCAGCACCCAAAGGGGGACCGACCAAGAGACCCAGTACTTC.

V gene TRBV6-5 combines with J gene TRBJ1-1; tentative D call: TRBD1 (5 bases). Germline lookup yields CDR1 MNHEY and CDR2 SVGAGI. This CDR3 is built from 14 residues. The V and J ends lost 2 bases and 4 bases respectively, with 11 bases between them. CDR3 nucleotide sequence: TGTGCCAGCAGTTACCTTCGGGGGAGCACTGAAGCTTTCTTT. This sequence encodes CASSYLRGSTEAFF.

This clone has ten or more counts. This chain joins TRBV5-1 and TRBJ2-2, with 13 positions matching TRBD2. Looked up from germline, CDR1 is SGHRS and CDR2 is YFSETQ. V was pared by 3 bases and J by 6 bases, with 11 bases of the junction left unmatched. The CDR3 is 18 residues long. The CDR3 nucleotides read TGCGCCAGCAGCTGGACTAGCGGGAGCCCCCGGCTGGCCGGGGAGCTGTTTTTT. Translating it yields CASSWTSGSPRLAGELFF.

V gene TRBV29-1 combines with J gene TRBJ1-1; D is unresolved. This CDR3 is 13 amino acids long. Trimming pared 3 bases from V and 10 bases from J, leaving 18 bases between. CDR1 and CDR2 (germline): SQVTM, ANQGSEA. As DNA, the CDR3 is TGCAGCGTTGAGCTTTCAGGACTCCAAGGAGCTTTCTTT. It specifies CSVELSGLQGAFF.

The chain links TRBV18 to TRBJ1-1; a possible D gene is TRBD1 (6 bases). The CDR3 is 16 residues long. V was trimmed by 6 bases and J by 1 base, leaving 18 bases between them. CDR1 and CDR2 from the germline V gene are KGHSH and LQKENI. DNA of the CDR3: TGTGCCAGCTCGGAGGACAGCTTTAAACCGAACACTGAAGCTTTCTTT. It translates to CASSEDSFKPNTEAFF.

The genes are TRBV9 and TRBJ2-7; 7 positions agree with TRBD2. The CDR3 covers 14 residues. V dropped 0 bases and J dropped 2; count of bases not matched to a gene: 2. CDR1 is SGDLS and CDR2 is YYNGEE in the germline V gene. In DNA form, the CDR3 reads TGTGCCAGCAGCGTAGCTAGCGGTACCTACGAGCAGTACTTC. It translates to CASSVASGTYEQYF.

The chain uses TRBV2 and TRBJ2-7; 9 nucleotides agree with TRBD1. Looked up from germline, CDR1 is SNHLY and CDR2 is FYNNEI. Trimming removed 5 bases from V and 1 base from J; junction bases left unmatched: 3. This CDR3 has 14 amino acids. CDR3 DNA: TGTGCCAGCAGTAAGGGACAGGGTTCCTACGAGCAGTACTTC. Its translation: CASSKGQGSYEQYF.

The CDR3 here is CASSMFLSYGYTF. The CDR3 DNA reads TGTGCCAGTAGTATGTTCTTGAGCTATGGCTACACCTTC. The chain carries TRBV19 and TRBJ1-2; D uncertain. The CDR3 contains 13 residues. Trimming stripped 3 bases from V and 4 bases from J, with 9 bases between. The germline V gene encodes CDR1 LNHDA and CDR2 SQIVND (reference sequence).

Here the CDR3 reads CASSSSGGLYNEQFF. As DNA, the CDR3 is TGTGCCAGCAGTTCCTCGGGGGGCCTCTACAATGAGCAGTTCTTC. V gene TRBV27 combines with J gene TRBJ2-1, with D perhaps matching TRBD2 (7 bases). Germline CDR1 is MNHEY and CDR2 is SMNVEV (reference sequence). The CDR3 has 15 residues. Trimming stripped 4 bases from V and 3 bases from J, with 13 bases between.

The chain joins TRBV6-5 to TRBJ1-5; D gene unclear. This CDR3 has 14 amino acids. V lost 7 bases to trimming and J lost 1 base, with 11 bases between them. In germline, CDR1 is MNHEY, CDR2 SVGAGI. CDR3 residues: CASKQYSSNQPQHF. The CDR3 bases are TGTGCCAGCAAGCAGTATTCCAGCAATCAGCCCCAGCATTTT.

V gene TRBV19 combines with J gene TRBJ1-1; D unresolved. Trimming left V 3 bases short and J 8 bases short, with 19 bases between. Germline-derived CDR1 and CDR2 are LNHDA and SQIVND (reference sequence). The CDR3 spans 15 residues. The CDR3 protein is CASSISRAPMGEAFF. CDR3 in DNA: TGTGCCAGTAGTATCTCCCGGGCTCCCATGGGGGAAGCTTTCTTT. The entire variable domain, with the rest obtained from reference TRBV19 and TRBJ1-1, is as follows: DGGITQSPKYLFRKEGQNVTLSCEQNLNHDAMYWYRQDPGQGLRLIYYSQIVNDFQKGDIAEGYSVSREKKESFPLTVTSAQKNPTAFYLCASSISRAPMGEAFFGQGTRLTVV.

This CDR3 reads CASSKTVKGQGTEQPQHF. The CDR3 region has the DNA TGTGCCAGCAGCAAAACGGTAAAGGGACAGGGGACGGAACAGCCCCAGCATTTT. V and J are TRBV21-1 and TRBJ1-5; TRBD1, the D gene given by the table, was not confirmed from the DNA. TRBV21-1 is shown as a pseudogene. The CDR3 runs 18 residues.